The rows below give T cell receptor beta chains drawn from one sample of a study of blood T cell repertoires in COVID-19. Profiling relied on immunoSEQ multiplex PCR, and the TCRdb table lists in-frame clones only, not all of them. This table holds under 200,000 clones, just under 90% found once. The sample was peripheral blood. These receptors originate from a woman aged 70 to 79 with COVID-19, enrolled during active disease. Both conserved end residues are part of each CDR3. The D gene is left open where the match is weak. Clone size is not always given. Where it is, it says once, few, many or a class for expanded clones.

j_call clone_size d_call v_call cdr3_aa cdr3_nt
TRBJ2-7 . TRBD1 TRBV7-9 CASSFGSSSETGSF TGTGCCAGCAGCTTCGGATCCTCATCCGAGACAGGGTCCTTC
TRBJ1-2 . . TRBV7-2 CASTQVRVSDSYGYTF TGTGCCAGCACTCAAGTACGGGTTTCTGACTCCTATGGCTACACCTTC
TRBJ1-3 few . TRBV7-9 CASSLNIPGNTIYF TGTGCCAGCAGCTTGAACATACCTGGAAACACCATATATTTT
TRBJ1-1 once . TRBV12-3/TRBV12-4 CASRSSVNTEAFF TGTGCCAGTAGATCCAGCGTGAACACTGAAGCTTTCTTT
TRBJ1-6 . . TRBV28 CASTPTGRAGVSPLHF TGTGCCAGCACCCCCACTGGCAGGGCAGGGGTATCACCCCTCCACTTT
TRBJ2-5 . . TRBV11-2 CASSLDWHEDYQETQYF TGTGCCAGCAGCTTAGATTGGCACGAAGACTACCAAGAGACCCAGTACTTC
TRBJ1-1 . . TRBV18 CASSPSTGNTEAFF TGTGCCAGCTCACCATCGACAGGGAACACTGAAGCTTTCTTT
TRBJ1-5 once TRBD1 TRBV28 CASRRDRGRGNQPQHF TGTGCCAGCAGACGGGACAGGGGGCGCGGCAATCAGCCCCAGCATTTT
TRBJ2-7 . TRBD1 TRBV2 CASRQGAYSYEQYF TGTGCCAGCAGACAGGGGGCTTACTCCTACGAGCAGTACTTC
TRBJ2-1 . TRBD2 TRBV4-1 CASSQGLAGGFSYNEQFF TGCGCCAGCAGCCAAGGACTAGCGGGGGGATTCTCCTACAATGAGCAGTTCTTC
TRBJ1-1 . . TRBV19 CASSTQGNTEAFF TGTGCCAGTAGTACCCAGGGGAACACTGAAGCTTTCTTT
TRBJ2-3 . TRBD1 TRBV6-1 CASSDRRGLGTDTQYF TGTGCCAGCAGTGATCGCAGGGGGCTTGGCACAGATACGCAGTATTTT
TRBJ2-7 . TRBD2 TRBV19 CASSIGEGTYEQYF TGTGCCAGTAGTATAGGGGAGGGGACCTACGAGCAGTACTTC
TRBJ1-1 . . TRBV30 CAWSLGGNTEAFF TGTGCCTGGAGTCTGGGGGGGAACACTGAAGCTTTCTTT
TRBJ1-2 . TRBD1 TRBV11-2 CASSTRDRDGYGYTF TGTGCCAGCAGCACCCGGGACAGGGACGGCTATGGCTACACCTTC
TRBJ1-1 . TRBD1 TRBV11-2 CASSPLAGGITEAFF TGTGCCAGCAGCCCGTTGGCAGGGGGAATCACTGAAGCTTTCTTT